A single sample is the source of the 21 T cell receptor beta chains below, sequenced in a study of read filtering for tumor transcriptome and immune sequencing. Molecular barcoded adaptors covering alpha/delta and beta/gamma chains were used on about 390 ng RNA. TCRdb reprocessed the reads with MiXCR, giving one entry per CDR3 protein. Seen here are around 130,000 distinct CDR3 sequences, roughly 13% observed once, and the top ten hold 8.4%. Sequencing was carried out using a population of CD138-negative cells sorted from bone marrow. The receptors come from a donor at least 40 years old with multiple myeloma.

In this sample, this clonotype turned up many times. CDR3 sequence (DNA): TGTGCCAGCAGTTGGCTTGGACAGAACTACGAGCAGTACTTC. This sequence encodes CASSWLGQNYEQYF. This chain connects TRBV12-3 or TRBV12-4 to TRBJ2-7, with D tentatively TRBD1 (6 bases). V shed 4 bases and J shed 3 bases, with 13 bases lying between them. This CDR3 has 14 amino acids.

In its sample, this clonotype was seen a few times. The chain has TRBV6-2 or TRBV6-3 and TRBJ2-7; no clear D. Looked up from germline, CDR1 is MNHEY and CDR2 is SVGEGT. This CDR3 is built from 15 residues. Trimming pared 6 bases from V and 5 bases from J, leaving 20 bases between. CDR3 loop: CASRPTLLALHEQYF. In DNA form, the CDR3 reads TGTGCCAGCAGACCCACCCTATTAGCCTTACACGAGCAGTACTTC.

Regarding this clonotype: A much larger clone is a single base away; this may be a read error. The V call is TRBV7-2, the J call TRBJ2-1; D not resolved. The CDR3 length is 15 residues. Germline assignment: CDR1 SGHTA and CDR2 FQGNSA. The CDR3 DNA follows: TGTGCCAGCAGCTTAGGTCCTGGCCCCTACAAGGAGCAGTTCTTC. Translating it yields CASSLGPGPYKEQFF.

This clonotype was detected many times. This sequence joins TRBV12-3 or TRBV12-4 and TRBJ1-1, with TRBD1 as a possible D gene (5 bases). V lost 6 bases, J lost 1 base, and 21 bases lay in between. The CDR3 runs to 17 residues. The CDR3 nucleotides are TGTGCCAGCAGACGCCCCACCCCAGGGATAAGGAACACTGAAGCTTTCTTT. Translating it yields CASRRPTPGIRNTEAFF.

As regards this clonotype: A single base separates this from a much larger clone, so it may be a read error. The CDR3 nucleotides read TGTGCCAGCAGCCTCCAGACAGCAAACACTGAAGCTTTCTTT. This sequence encodes CASSLQTANTEAFF. The V and J genes are TRBV11-3 and TRBJ1-1, with TRBD1 as a possible D gene (5 bases). V lost 5 bases and J lost 2, with 12 bases in between. This CDR3 has 14 amino acids. Germline V CDR1 and CDR2: SGHNT, YENEEA.

This chain joins TRBV20-1 and TRBJ2-1, with 12 bases matching TRBD2. Trimming removed 7 bases from V and 4 bases from J; junction bases left unmatched: 2. The CDR3 sequence is 13 residues long. The germline V gene has CDR1 DFQATT and CDR2 SNEGSKA (reference sequence). The CDR3 loop is CSGTSGTYNEQFF. CDR3 bases: TGCAGTGGGACTAGCGGGACATACAATGAGCAGTTCTTC.

This clonotype was counted at least ten times. The V gene is TRBV7-9, the J gene TRBJ1-1, with TRBD1 identical over 9 bases. This CDR3 spans 14 amino acids. Germline CDR1 reads SEHNR; CDR2 reads FQNEAQ (reference sequence). V was pared by 5 bases and J by 1 base, with 2 bases of the junction left unmatched. The CDR3 DNA is TGTGCCAGCAGCCTGGACAGGGGGAACACTGAAGCTTTCTTT. Residues: CASSLDRGNTEAFF.

The table lists this clonotype with many counts. V gene TRBV27 combines with J gene TRBJ2-5; tentative D call: TRBD2 (5 bases). This CDR3 spans 13 amino acids. V was pared by 2 bases and J by 5 bases, with 9 bases between. CDR1 MNHEY and CDR2 SMNVEV come from the germline V gene (reference sequence). CDR3 nucleotide sequence: TGTGCCAGCAGTTTAAGGGAGTGGGAGACCCAGTACTTC. Translated, it gives CASSLREWETQYF.

In the case of this clonotype: One base away lies a much larger clone, so this may be a sequencing read error. The V and J genes are TRBV12-3 or TRBV12-4 and TRBJ1-5, with D possibly TRBD1 on 6 matching bases. The V end was cut by 5 bases, the J end by 6 bases, with 11 bases between. This CDR3 has 13 amino acids. The CDR3 protein is CASSVTGSQPQHF. CDR3 DNA sequence: TGTGCCAGCAGTGTAACAGGGAGTCAGCCCCAGCATTTT.

In its sample, this clonotype was seen a few times. The rearrangement joins TRBV24-1 to TRBJ1-5; D unclear. CDR1 KGHDR and CDR2 SFDVKD come from the germline V gene. Trimming cost V 7 bases and J 2 bases, with 8 bases left between them. The CDR3 contains 13 residues. The CDR3 is CATRKEGNQPQHF. The CDR3 DNA sequence: TGTGCCACCAGAAAAGAGGGCAATCAGCCCCAGCATTTT.

This clonotype occurred a few times. The V call is TRBV9, the J call TRBJ2-2, with 11 positions matching TRBD2. The CDR3 length is 16 residues. Trimming removed 6 bases from V and 0 bases from J; junction bases left unmatched: 4. In germline, CDR1 is SGDLS, CDR2 YYNGEE. CDR3 DNA sequence: TGTGCCAGCAACATAGCGGGAGGGACGAACACCGGGGAGCTGTTTTTT. Protein product: CASNIAGGTNTGELFF.

The chain carries TRBV9 and TRBJ2-1, with TRBD1 matching over 8 bases. With 1 base clipped from V and 9 bases from J, the junction kept 9 bases outside the gene matches. CDR1 and CDR2 from the germline V gene are SGDLS and YYNGEE. This CDR3 contains 15 residues. The CDR3 loop is CASSVRTGSSGEQFF. The CDR3 DNA follows: TGTGCCAGCAGCGTAAGGACAGGGAGTAGTGGTGAGCAGTTCTTC.

This clonotype was seen many times. The chain carries TRBV4-2 and TRBJ2-7, with a tentative D call TRBD1 (6 bases). Germline V gene data show CDR1 as LGHNA and CDR2 as YNFKEQ. V lost 4 bases, J lost 2 bases, and 18 bases lay in between. The CDR3 has 16 residues. CDR3 DNA sequence: TGTGCCAGCAGCCGGGCCACAGGGAAGGGTACCTACGAGCAGTACTTC. This gives the protein CASSRATGKGTYEQYF.

In its sample, this clonotype was seen many times. The chain combines TRBV7-9 with TRBJ2-1; no definite D call. The CDR3 length is 13 residues. Per germline, CDR1 SEHNR and CDR2 FQNEAQ (reference sequence). Trimming took 1 base from V and 5 from J, leaving 6 bases between them. The CDR3 DNA follows: TGTGCCAGCAGCTTAGAAAGGAACAATGAGCAGTTCTTC. Translating gives CASSLERNNEQFF.

This clonotype showed up many times. The chain links TRBV6-2 or TRBV6-3 to TRBJ1-5; TRBD1 might be the D (6 bases). CDR1 and CDR2 (germline): MNHEY, SVGEGT. V was cut by 4 bases and J by 5 bases, with 21 bases left in between. The CDR3 is 17 residues long. The CDR3 nucleotides read TGTGCCAGCAGTTTAACCCAGGGGCCCCCTGGGGATCAGCCCCAGCATTTT. It encodes CASSLTQGPPGDQPQHF.

This clonotype was observed many times. DNA of the CDR3: TGCAGTGCTAGGGGACTAGCGGGAGCTCGTCATGAGCAGTTCTTC. The encoded protein is CSARGLAGARHEQFF. This sequence joins TRBV20-1 and TRBJ2-1; 14 positions agree with TRBD2. With 3 bases clipped from V and 8 bases from J, the junction kept 6 bases outside the gene matches. Germline V CDR1 and CDR2: DFQATT, SNEGSKA (reference sequence). The CDR3 loop spans 15 amino acids.

This clonotype appeared many times. The J gene is TRBJ2-7, the V gene TRBV4-1; 10 bases map to TRBD1. The V gene end was trimmed by 1 base and the J gene end by 3 bases; junction bases not matched to a gene: 3. The CDR3 is 15 residues long. Germline V CDR1 and CDR2: MGHRA, YSYEKL. The CDR3 DNA reads TGCGCCAGCAGCCAAGGAGGGGACAGGGGCTACGAGCAGTACTTC. Its protein is CASSQGGDRGYEQYF.

The table lists this clonotype with many counts. This chain joins TRBV12-3 or TRBV12-4 and TRBJ2-1; TRBD1 matches 7 bases. Losses at the gene ends were 5 bases for V and 7 bases for J; bases not matched to a gene: 11. This CDR3 has 15 residues. As DNA, the CDR3 is TGTGCCAGCAGTCGGAACTGGGCAGGGGGAAATGAGCAGTTCTTC. It is translated as CASSRNWAGGNEQFF.

This clonotype turned up a few times. The genes are TRBV11-3 and TRBJ1-1; D might be TRBD1 (6 bases). V shed 5 bases and J shed 2 bases, with 12 bases lying between them. This CDR3 contains 14 residues. CDR1 and CDR2 (germline): SGHNT, YENEEA. CDR3: CASSLATGNTEAFF. CDR3 in DNA: TGTGCCAGCAGCCTAGCGACAGGCAACACTGAAGCTTTCTTT.

This clonotype showed up just a few times. A much bigger clone sits one base away, suggesting this may be a read error. The CDR3 is CASSVAGLAFF. DNA for the CDR3: TGTGCCAGCAGTGTTGCGGGGCTGGCTTTCTTT. The chain joins TRBV2 to TRBJ1-1, with D possibly being TRBD1 (5 bases). Trimming left V 4 bases short and J 11 bases short, with 11 bases between. The germline CDR1 and CDR2 sequences are SNHLY and FYNNEI. This CDR3 comprises 11 residues.

This clonotype has a count of ten or more. V and J are TRBV30 and TRBJ2-1; D not resolved. CDR1 is GTSNPN and CDR2 is SVGIG in the germline V gene (reference sequence). The CDR3 spans 14 residues. V shed 3 bases and J shed 0 bases, with 9 bases lying between them. CDR3 bases: TGTGCCTGGAGGGAGACCTTCTCCTACAATGAGCAGTTCTTC. Its translation is CAWRETFSYNEQFF. The full variable domain, completed using reference TRBV30 and TRBJ2-1, is SQTIHQWPATLVQPVGSPLSLECTVEGTSNPNLYWYRQAAGRGLQLLFYSVGIGQISSEVPQNLSASRPQDRQFILSSKKLLLSDSGFYLCAWRETFSYNEQFFGPGTRLTVL.